The rows below give T cell receptor beta chains drawn from one sample of a study of early T cells in non-severe SARS-CoV-2 infection. Via MiXCR, TCRdb re-called the 5' RACE reads, giving one row per CDR3 protein. The sample records 50,000 to 65,000 distinct CDR3 sequences, approximately 10% being singletons. Here the sequenced sample was whole blood, taken at baseline. These receptors originate from an adult who was a healthcare worker with PCR-confirmed SARS-CoV-2 infection or an uninfected control (not recorded which). Both conserved end residues are part of each CDR3.

V gene	J gene	CDR3 protein
TRBV4-3	TRBJ2-1	CASSVGRVGNEQFF
TRBV5-5	TRBJ2-2	CASSLYLAGRNTGELFF
TRBV4-2	TRBJ2-3	CASSQGRRENTQYF
TRBV20-1	TRBJ2-3	CSARPRGTTDTQYF
TRBV11-2	TRBJ2-5	CASRSTTRGQETQYF
TRBV9	TRBJ1-1	CASSAGTEHTEAFF
TRBV12-3/TRBV12-4	TRBJ2-1	CASSLGRRVNEQFF
TRBV7-6	TRBJ1-1	CASSRMYFGNTEAFF
TRBV7-3	TRBJ2-2	CASSFSRANTGELFF
TRBV5-4	TRBJ1-2	CASSLGQNPNYGYTF
TRBV20-1	TRBJ2-3	CSARDRPGGGTRTDTQYF
TRBV7-6	TRBJ2-1	CASSAPRRSSYNEQFF
TRBV20-1	TRBJ2-3	CSARDREGTQYF
TRBV7-9	TRBJ1-1	CASSLGWEAFF
TRBV11-3	TRBJ2-5	CASPSGQETQYF
TRBV4-3	TRBJ2-7	CASSLQRANEQYF